The 16 T cell receptor beta chains below all came from one sample that was sequenced in a study of CD8+ T cells in alopecia areata. Treatment described: oral pan-JAK inhibitor, 5-10 mg twice daily. RNA was isolated and reverse transcribed to cDNA, the sequencing template. TCRdb keeps only in-frame clones here, not all; method: immunoSEQ multiplex PCR. The sample includes about 200,000 clones, roughly 60% of them seen just once. The specimen was CD4+ T cells sorted from blood, collected at week 24, from a patient treated with tofacitinib. These receptors were obtained from a human donor with alopecia areata.

In this sample, this clone turned up once. The chain joins TRBV5-6 to TRBJ1-2, with D possibly TRBD1 on 6 matching bases. V gave up 3 bases and J gave up 14 bases, with 20 bases separating them. CDR3 length equals 13 residues. The germline CDR1 and CDR2 sequences are SGHDT and YYEEEE. In DNA, the CDR3 is TGTGCCAGCAGCTCAAGATACCGGGACACGGGGACCTTC. It encodes CASSSRYRDTGTF.

This clone was seen only a few times. The rearrangement joins TRBV7-2 to TRBJ2-5, with TRBD2 identical over 8 bases. This CDR3 has 14 amino acids. V lost 4 bases, J lost 5 bases, and 6 bases stayed unmatched. Germline values: CDR1 SGHTA, CDR2 FQGNSA. CDR3 residues: CASSSPGGRETQYF. CDR3 sequence (DNA): TGTGCCAGCAGCTCTCCGGGGGGGCGGGAGACCCAGTACTTC.

The V call is TRBV7-2, the J call TRBJ2-1; tentatively, D is TRBD1 or TRBD2 (5 bases each). Germline values: CDR1 SGHTA, CDR2 FQGNSA. V gave up 5 bases and J gave up 6 bases, with 11 bases separating them. CDR3 length: 13 residues. The CDR3 DNA sequence: TGTGCCAGCAGCACGGGGCCGATCAATGAGCAGTTCTTC. This translates into CASSTGPINEQFF. The entire variable domain, with the rest obtained from reference TRBV7-2 and TRBJ2-1, is as follows: GAGVSQSPSNKVTEKGKDVELRCDPISGHTALYWYRQSLGQGLEFLIYFQGNSAPDKSGLPSDRFSAERTGGSVSTLTIQRTQQEDSAVYLCASSTGPINEQFFGPGTRLTVL.

This clone was observed a handful of times. V gene TRBV5-4 combines with J gene TRBJ2-3; 10 nucleotides line up with TRBD2. Germline loops: CDR1 SGHNT, CDR2 YYREEE (reference sequence). The CDR3 totals 16 residues. V shed 4 bases and J 4 bases; nucleotides not matched to a gene: 9. The CDR3: CASSPSSGSAPDTQYF. The CDR3 DNA reads as TGTGCCAGCAGCCCCTCTAGCGGGAGTGCCCCAGATACGCAGTATTTT. Full variable domain (remainder filled in from reference TRBV5-4 and TRBJ2-3): ETGVTQSPTHLIKTRGQQVTLRCSSQSGHNTVSWYQQALGQGPQFIFQYYREEENGRGNFPPRFSGLQFPNYSSELNVNALELDDSALYLCASSPSSGSAPDTQYFGPGTRLTVL.

This clone was observed a handful of times. This CDR3 reads CASSVVAGRTDTQYF. The CDR3 nucleotides read TGTGCCAGCAGCGTAGTAGCGGGGCGCACAGATACGCAGTATTTT. The chain joins TRBV9 to TRBJ2-3; 8 nucleotides line up with TRBD2. J gave up 1 base and V 0 bases, and 1 base lay outside the gene matches. CDR1 and CDR2 from the germline V gene are SGDLS and YYNGEE. This CDR3 region has 15 residues.

This clone was counted once. The chain joins TRBV5-1 to TRBJ2-2; 11 nucleotides align to TRBD2. The V gene's germline CDR1 is SGHRS and CDR2 YFSETQ. The junction had 2 bases not matched to a gene; V was cut back by 0 bases and J by 1 base. The CDR3 runs to 17 residues. CDR3 in amino acids: CASSLAGTSGNTGELFF. The CDR3 DNA reads TGCGCCAGCAGCTTGGCCGGGACTAGCGGGAACACCGGGGAGCTGTTTTTT.

The chain has TRBV15 and TRBJ2-1; TRBD2 aligns across 7 bases. The CDR3 consists of 17 residues. The V and J ends lost 1 base and 4 bases, in that order; junction bases with no gene match: 10. Germline values: CDR1 LNHNV, CDR2 YYDKDF (reference sequence). The CDR3 loop reads CATSRVFGEGSYNEQFF. CDR3 DNA sequence: TGTGCCACCAGCAGAGTATTCGGGGAGGGCTCTTACAATGAGCAGTTCTTC.

V gene TRBV4-3 combines with J gene TRBJ1-2; D not resolved. V was clipped by 4 bases and J by 4 bases, with 16 bases between them. CDR1 and CDR2 (germline): LGHNA, YSLEER. The CDR3 spans 15 residues. CDR3 in DNA: TGCGCCAGCAGCCCTGGTTGGCAGGAAATCTATGGCTACACCTTC. It yields the protein CASSPGWQEIYGYTF.

This clone was counted once. V and J are TRBV7-2 and TRBJ2-7; D gene uncertain. The CDR3 runs to 15 residues. Trimming took off 1 base at V and 3 bases at J, with 13 bases between the two ends. The germline V gene encodes CDR1 SGHTA and CDR2 FQGNSA. The CDR3 DNA reads TGTGCCAGCAGCTTAGATATGGTCACCAACTACGAGCAGTACTTC. This translates into CASSLDMVTNYEQYF.

The chain carries TRBV5-1 and TRBJ2-5, with TRBD2 matching over 13 bases. The V gene end was trimmed by 4 bases and the J gene end by 4 bases; junction bases not matched to a gene: 4. Germline V CDR1 and CDR2: SGHRS, YFSETQ. The CDR3 runs 15 residues. The CDR3 coding sequence is TGCGCCAGCAGCGCGGGACTAGCGGGGACAGAGACCCAGTACTTC. Its translation: CASSAGLAGTETQYF.

CDR3 in DNA: TGTGCCAGTAGTATTAGCGGGGGCCGCACCGGGGAGCTGTTTTTT. This translates into CASSISGGRTGELFF. This chain connects TRBV19 to TRBJ2-2; 9 bases fit TRBD2. V lost 3 bases, J lost 4 bases, and 3 bases stayed unmatched. Per germline, CDR1 LNHDA and CDR2 SQIVND (reference sequence). This CDR3 contains 15 residues.

The J gene is TRBJ1-5, the V gene TRBV25-1, with D uncertain. The CDR3 consists of 14 residues. With 3 bases removed from V and 3 bases from J, the gap between germline ends came to 9 bases. Germline-derived CDR1 and CDR2 are MGHDK and SYGVNS. For the CDR3, the DNA is TGTGCCAGCAGTGACGTGGTCAACAATCAGCCCCAGCATTTT. It yields the protein CASSDVVNNQPQHF.

This chain uses TRBV29-1 with TRBJ1-1; TRBD1 might be the D (5 bases). The CDR3 has 14 amino acids. CDR1 is SQVTM and CDR2 is ANQGSEA in the germline V gene. V dropped 5 bases and J dropped 3 bases, with 16 bases sitting between them. CDR3 coding DNA: TGCAGCGTTTTGGGGGGTCAAGTGGACACTGAAGCTTTCTTT. Residues: CSVLGGQVDTEAFF.

The chain recombines TRBV29-1 with TRBJ1-2; maybe TRBD1 (6 bases). V was shortened by 1 base and J by 6 bases, with 12 bases between the two germline ends. This CDR3 region has 13 residues. Germline V CDR1 and CDR2: SQVTM, ANQGSEA. CDR3 bases: TGCAGCGTTGAAGGCTACAGGGTCCATGGCTACACCTTC. Its translation: CSVEGYRVHGYTF.

CDR3 region: CSESTSGGDQETQYF. The CDR3 bases are TGCAGCGAAAGTACTAGCGGGGGGGACCAAGAGACCCAGTACTTC. V is TRBV29-1 and J is TRBJ2-5, with 13 nucleotides matching TRBD2. The CDR3 totals 15 residues. Looked up from germline, CDR1 is SQVTM and CDR2 is ANQGSEA. V gave up 7 bases and J gave up 0 bases; unmatched junction bases: 5.

As regards this clone: The same CDR3 also results from other DNA sequences found in this sample. V gene TRBV9 combines with J gene TRBJ2-7; 8 bases line up with TRBD2. Per germline, CDR1 SGDLS and CDR2 YYNGEE. This CDR3 region has 14 residues. J gave up 4 bases and V 0 bases, and 3 bases lay outside the gene matches. CDR3 protein: CASSVGTSGYEQYF. The CDR3 DNA reads as TGTGCCAGCAGCGTAGGAACTAGCGGTTACGAGCAGTACTTC.